These 17 T cell receptor beta chains share one sample of origin, sequenced in a study of blood T cells in healthy people across ages. Primers used in a second PCR of roughly 6 to 11 cycles were a sample-barcoded 5' primer and a J-beta primer mix. TCRdb passed the 5' RACE reads through MiXCR, listing each CDR3 protein once. This table has 1.5 million or so distinct CDR3 sequences, around 40% appearing once. The sample comprised blood. The origin of the receptors is a woman younger than 30 in good health.

The gene calls are TRBV20-1 and TRBJ2-7, with 9 bases lining up with TRBD1. V trimming: 3 bases; J trimming: 1 base; junction bases outside the gene matches: 7. CDR1 is DFQATT, CDR2 SNEGSKA, per germline (reference sequence). This CDR3 has 15 residues. The CDR3 region has the DNA TGCAGTGCTAGGAGACAGGGGGGTCAGTCCTACGAGCAGTACTTC. This encodes CSARRQGGQSYEQYF.

The chain joins TRBV10-3 to TRBJ2-3, with D possibly matching TRBD2 (6 bases). V was trimmed by 5 bases and J by 0 bases, leaving 15 bases between them. Germline CDR1 ENHRY, CDR2 SYGVKD. The CDR3 sequence is 16 residues long. The DNA for the CDR3 is TGTGCCATCAGTCCGGCTAGCGAAACTAGCACAGATACGCAGTATTTT. This gives the protein CAISPASETSTDTQYF.

The rearrangement joins TRBV3-1 to TRBJ2-3; 10 positions match TRBD2. Trimming cost V 4 bases and J 4 bases; bases outside gene matches: 5. CDR3 length equals 15 residues. In germline, CDR1 is LGHDT, CDR2 YNNKEL (reference sequence). CDR3 bases: TGTGCCAGCAGCCGCCCGGGACTAGCGCCAGATACGCAGTATTTT. It yields the protein CASSRPGLAPDTQYF.

The chain has TRBV9 and TRBJ2-3; a weak D match, TRBD2 (5 bases). The V end lost 8 bases, the J end lost 4 bases, and 20 bases lay between the germline ends. Germline V lookup: CDR1 SGDLS, CDR2 YYNGEE. The CDR3 sequence is 15 residues long. The CDR3 region is CARSPIGASSDTQYF. CDR3 DNA: TGTGCCAGAAGCCCGATAGGAGCTAGCTCAGATACGCAGTATTTT.

The chain carries TRBV15 and TRBJ2-5; D uncertain. Looked up from germline, CDR1 is LNHNV and CDR2 is YYDKDF (reference sequence). Trimming left V 1 base short and J 4 bases short, with 4 bases between. This CDR3 contains 12 residues. The DNA for the CDR3 is TGTGCCACCAGCAGAGTTCGAGAGACCCAGTACTTC. This gives the protein CATSRVRETQYF.

The chain uses TRBV6-5 and TRBJ2-4, with D uncertain. The germline CDR1 and CDR2 sequences are MNHEY and SVGAGI. V lost 6 bases to trimming and J lost 3 bases, with 15 bases between them. CDR3 length equals 15 residues. The DNA for the CDR3 is TGTGCCAGCAGCTTGGACGGGTTAAACAAAAACATTCAGTACTTC. Amino acid sequence: CASSLDGLNKNIQYF.

About this clonotype: The junction departs from germline at one end; a sequencing error may be responsible. The chain joins TRBV29-1 to TRBJ1-1, with D uncertain. CDR1 is SQVTM, CDR2 ANQGSEA, per germline. The CDR3 has 11 residues. Here the CDR3 reads CSVDVNAEAFF. In nucleotides, the CDR3 is TGCAGCGTTGATGTGAACGCTGAAGCTTTCTTT.

The V and J genes are TRBV5-6 and TRBJ2-3; 9 bases line up with TRBD1. The V segment lost 1 base and the J segment 4 bases; nucleotides outside the gene matches: 7. CDR1 and CDR2 from the germline V gene are SGHDT and YYEEEE. This CDR3 contains 16 residues. The CDR3 here is CASSLPGTGYADTQYF. CDR3 bases: TGTGCCAGCAGCTTGCCTGGGACAGGGTATGCAGATACGCAGTATTTT.

This clonotype was counted many times. V is TRBV6-2 or TRBV6-3 and J is TRBJ2-1; D may be TRBD2 (6 bases). Trimming took 5 bases from V and 7 from J, leaving 18 bases between them. The CDR3 length is 15 residues. Germline V gene lookup returns CDR1 MNHEY and CDR2 SVGEGT. As DNA, the CDR3 is TGTGCCAGCAGTCCCCACTTGGGAGCGGGTAATGAGCAGTTCTTC. Translation gives CASSPHLGAGNEQFF.

CDR3 region: CASSSLSGGTETQYF. CDR3 nucleotide sequence: TGTGCCAGCAGCTCCCTCAGCGGGGGAACGGAGACCCAGTACTTC. V and J are TRBV7-2 and TRBJ2-7; 8 bases are a match to TRBD2. The DNA matches TRBJ2-5 better at its end, which makes the J call doubtful. CDR1 is SGHTA, CDR2 FQGNSA, per germline. The CDR3 loop spans 15 amino acids.

The chain links TRBV21-1 to TRBJ1-2; TRBD1 was called by the table and not checked on the DNA. TRBV21-1 is flagged as a pseudogene. The CDR3 covers 16 residues. CDR3 in DNA: TGTGCCAGCAGCAAAGGGAGCCGACAGGGGCCCTATGGCTACACCTTC. Protein product: CASSKGSRQGPYGYTF.

This clonotype was recorded a few times. The chain has TRBV5-1 and TRBJ2-1; no firm D call. CDR1 and CDR2 from the germline V gene are SGHRS and YFSETQ. The CDR3 extends over 17 amino acids. V was pared by 0 bases and J by 5 bases, with 18 bases between. The CDR3 loop reads CASSLGPPTRLNNEQFF. The CDR3 nucleotides are TGCGCCAGCAGCTTGGGGCCCCCGACGCGCCTCAACAATGAGCAGTTCTTC.

The rearrangement joins TRBV2 to TRBJ1-1, with 7 bases aligning to TRBD1. With 7 bases clipped from V and 1 base from J, the junction kept 9 bases outside the gene matches. Per germline, CDR1 SNHLY and CDR2 FYNNEI. There are 15 residues in the CDR3. The CDR3 DNA reads as TGTGCCAGCATATACGGAGGACAGGCGAACACTGAAGCTTTCTTT. It specifies CASIYGGQANTEAFF.

This clonotype was counted between two and nine times. Compared with germline, one end of the junction differs, possibly owing to a read error. The chain uses TRBV11-2 and TRBJ1-4, with D possibly matching TRBD1 (5 bases). Germline lookup yields CDR1 SGHAT and CDR2 FQNNGV. The CDR3 runs 13 residues. The DNA of the CDR3 is TGTGCCAGCTCCGGGACCACTAATGAAAAACCGTTTTTT. Translated: CASSGTTNEKPFF. Together with reference TRBV11-2 and TRBJ1-4, the CDR3 gives the full variable domain: EAGVAQSPRYKIIEKRQSVAFWCNPISGHATLYWYQQILGQGPKLLIQFQNNGVVDDSQLPKDRFSAERLKGVDSTLKIQPAKLEDSAVYLCASSGTTNEKPFFGSGTQLSVL.

In regard to this clonotype: Being one base from a much bigger clone, this may be a read error. This chain connects TRBV29-1 to TRBJ2-5; TRBD1 might be the D (6 bases). The CDR3 is 15 amino acids. Germline assignment: CDR1 SQVTM and CDR2 ANQGSEA. With 3 bases removed from V and 2 bases from J, the gap between germline ends came to 16 bases. CDR3 DNA sequence: TGCAGCGTTGATCCCAACAGGGCCGAACAAGAGACCCAGTACTTC. It specifies CSVDPNRAEQETQYF.

In its sample, this clonotype was seen a few times. This chain connects TRBV2 to TRBJ1-1, with no clear D. The CDR3 is 13 amino acids. Germline V gene data show CDR1 as SNHLY and CDR2 as FYNNEI. V lost 2 bases and J 1 base, leaving 5 bases between the germline ends. CDR3 bases: TGTGCCAGCAGTGAATGGCAGAACACTGAAGCTTTCTTT. Protein: CASSEWQNTEAFF.

This chain links TRBV10-1 with TRBJ2-1; 12 nucleotides align to TRBD2. V gave up 6 bases and J gave up 5 bases; unmatched junction bases: 5. The germline CDR1 and CDR2 sequences are WNHNN and SYGVQD (reference sequence). This CDR3 is 15 amino acids long. The CDR3 sequence is CASSLAGGTHNEQFF. The CDR3 nucleotides are TGCGCCAGCAGCCTAGCGGGGGGGACCCACAATGAGCAGTTCTTC.